A single sample gave rise to the 3 T cell receptor beta chains below, sequenced in a study of cytomegalovirus exposure and HLA in healthy donors. The study ran its PCR with 60 Vbeta and 13 Jbeta primers. Sequencing was performed with immunoSEQ multiplex PCR; in TCRdb, only in-frame clones are kept and a portion is missing. Of 110,000 to 150,000 clones in the sample, over 60% were seen once. The sample consisted of PBMCs. These receptor sequences come from a male donor in good health and CMV-seropositive.

This sequence joins TRBV28 and TRBJ2-5; TRBD1 aligns across 7 bases. The germline gives CDR1 MDHEN, CDR2 SYDVKM. This CDR3 comprises 13 residues. V trimming: 7 bases; J trimming: 3 bases; junction bases outside the gene matches: 5. The CDR3 protein is CASTGTGEETQYF. CDR3 coding DNA: TGTGCCAGCACAGGCACAGGGGAAGAGACCCAGTACTTC.

The count of this clone is one. V is TRBV19 and J is TRBJ2-1; tentatively, D is TRBD2 (7 bases). Trimming stripped 5 bases from V and 3 bases from J, with 11 bases between. The length of the CDR3 is 14 residues. The V gene's germline CDR1 is LNHDA and CDR2 SQIVND (reference sequence). CDR3: CASSEGDYYNEQFF. The DNA of the CDR3 is TGTGCCAGTAGTGAGGGGGACTACTACAATGAGCAGTTCTTC. Variable domain in full (rest from reference TRBV19 and TRBJ2-1): DGGITQSPKYLFRKEGQNVTLSCEQNLNHDAMYWYRQDPGQGLRLIYYSQIVNDFQKGDIAEGYSVSREKKESFPLTVTSAQKNPTAFYLCASSEGDYYNEQFFGPGTRLTVL.

The chain has TRBV7-9 and TRBJ1-2, with D possibly matching TRBD1 (5 bases). Germline V lookup: CDR1 SEHNR, CDR2 FQNEAQ (reference sequence). The CDR3 length is 17 residues. The V end was cut by 0 bases, the J end by 8 bases, with 22 bases between. Here the CDR3 DNA reads TGTGCCAGCAGCTTAGCCTACAAAAGAACAGGAAGATGGGGCTACACCTTC. Translated: CASSLAYKRTGRWGYTF.